These T cell receptor beta chains were read from a single sample in a study of T cell responses to AZD1222 COVID-19 vaccine. This table comes from immunoSEQ multiplex PCR, and its TCRdb copy is limited to in-frame clones, with some not included. Of about 190,000 clones detected, almost 95% appear once; the ten largest clones hold less than 1.5%. The specimen comprised peripheral blood, sampled on day 0 of AZD1222 vaccination. The source of these receptors is an adult in good health. Both conserved end residues are part of each CDR3. The D gene is left open where the match is weak. Clone size appears in some rows only: once, few, many, or a class for an expanded clone.

V	D	size	J	CDR3	DNA
TRBV5-1	.	.	TRBJ1-1	CASSLRSDRPSSEAFF	TGCGCCAGCAGCTTGCGCTCCGACAGGCCTTCAAGTGAAGCTTTCTTT
TRBV18	.	once	TRBJ1-5	CASSPPNGGNQPQHF	TGTGCCAGCTCACCACCGAACGGGGGCAATCAGCCCCAGCATTTT
TRBV6-5	.	.	TRBJ2-5	CASSYSIWVETQYF	TGTGCCAGCAGTTACTCGATCTGGGTGGAGACCCAGTACTTC
TRBV5-1	.	.	TRBJ1-4	CASRVGLANEKLFF	TGCGCCAGCAGGGTGGGGCTAGCTAATGAAAAACTGTTTTTT
TRBV6-2/TRBV6-3	TRBD1	.	TRBJ1-5	CASSPLRDRDQPQHF	TGTGCCAGCAGCCCCCTCCGAGACAGGGATCAGCCCCAGCATTTT
TRBV7-9	.	few	TRBJ1-2	CASSLEGYGYTF	TGTGCCAGCAGCTTAGAGGGGTATGGCTACACCTTC
TRBV4-1	.	.	TRBJ1-1	CASSRQTHDGTEAFF	TGCGCCAGCAGCCGACAGACGCATGATGGCACTGAAGCTTTCTTT
TRBV2	.	.	TRBJ2-2	CASSERATGELFF	TGTGCCAGCAGTGAAAGGGCCACCGGGGAGCTGTTTTTT
TRBV7-3	.	.	TRBJ1-4	CASSPGTATNEKLFF	TGTGCCAGCAGCCCCGGGACCGCAACTAATGAAAAACTGTTTTTT
TRBV10-1	.	.	TRBJ1-5	CAMTLLPDQPQHF	TGCGCCATGACACTTCTTCCCGATCAGCCCCAGCATTTT
TRBV7-3	.	.	TRBJ1-1	CASSLSQGMGTEAFF	TGTGCCAGCAGCTTAAGTCAGGGGATGGGCACTGAAGCTTTCTTT
TRBV4-3	TRBD1	.	TRBJ1-4	CASSLQGAHEKLFF	TGCGCCAGCAGTTTACAGGGGGCACATGAAAAACTGTTTTTT
TRBV3-1/TRBV3-2	.	once	TRBJ2-7	CASSQGGAYEQYF	TGTGCCAGCAGCCAAGGAGGGGCCTACGAGCAGTACTTC
TRBV25-1	.	once	TRBJ1-2	CASSEWTAKHNYGYTF	TGTGCCAGCAGTGAATGGACGGCGAAACACAACTATGGCTACACCTTC
TRBV3-1/TRBV3-2	.	once	TRBJ1-4	CASSHRFEKLFF	TGTGCCAGCAGCCATCGTTTCGAAAAACTGTTTTTT
TRBV29-1	.	.	TRBJ2-5	CSGSSGETQYF	TGCAGCGGCTCGAGCGGGGAGACCCAGTACTTC